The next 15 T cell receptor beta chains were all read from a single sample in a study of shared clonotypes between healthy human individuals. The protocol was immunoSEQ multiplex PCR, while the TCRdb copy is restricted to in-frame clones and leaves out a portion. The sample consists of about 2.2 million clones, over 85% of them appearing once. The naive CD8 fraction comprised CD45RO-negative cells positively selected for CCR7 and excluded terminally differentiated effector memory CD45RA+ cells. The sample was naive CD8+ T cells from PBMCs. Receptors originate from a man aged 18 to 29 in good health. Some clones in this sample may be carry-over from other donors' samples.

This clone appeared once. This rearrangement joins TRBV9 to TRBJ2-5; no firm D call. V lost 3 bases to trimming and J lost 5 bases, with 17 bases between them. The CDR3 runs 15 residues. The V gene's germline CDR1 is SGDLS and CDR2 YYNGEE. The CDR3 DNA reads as TGTGCCAGCAGCGAAATGGAGACGATTACCGAGACCCAGTACTTC. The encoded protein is CASSEMETITETQYF.

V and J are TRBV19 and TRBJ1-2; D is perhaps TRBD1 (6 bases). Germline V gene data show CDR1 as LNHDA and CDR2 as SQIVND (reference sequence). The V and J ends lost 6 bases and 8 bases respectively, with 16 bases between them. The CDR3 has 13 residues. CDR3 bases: TGTGCCAGTAGGCCCGCAGGGGCCAGAGGCTACACCTTC. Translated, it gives CASRPAGARGYTF.

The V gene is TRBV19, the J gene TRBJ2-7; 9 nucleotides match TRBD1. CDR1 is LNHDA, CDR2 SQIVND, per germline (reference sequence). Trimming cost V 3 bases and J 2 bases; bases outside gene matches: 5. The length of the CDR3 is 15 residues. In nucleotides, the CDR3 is TGTGCCAGTAGTATTCCGGGACAGGGAGCCTACGAGCAGTACTTC. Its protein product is CASSIPGQGAYEQYF. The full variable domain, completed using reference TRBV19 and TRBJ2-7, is DGGITQSPKYLFRKEGQNVTLSCEQNLNHDAMYWYRQDPGQGLRLIYYSQIVNDFQKGDIAEGYSVSREKKESFPLTVTSAQKNPTAFYLCASSIPGQGAYEQYFGPGTRLTVT.

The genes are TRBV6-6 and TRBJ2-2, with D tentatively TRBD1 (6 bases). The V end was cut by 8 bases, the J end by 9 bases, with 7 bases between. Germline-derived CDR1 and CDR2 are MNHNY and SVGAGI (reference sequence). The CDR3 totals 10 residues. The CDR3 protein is CASWGRELFF. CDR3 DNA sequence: TGTGCCAGCTGGGGGCGGGAGCTGTTTTTT.

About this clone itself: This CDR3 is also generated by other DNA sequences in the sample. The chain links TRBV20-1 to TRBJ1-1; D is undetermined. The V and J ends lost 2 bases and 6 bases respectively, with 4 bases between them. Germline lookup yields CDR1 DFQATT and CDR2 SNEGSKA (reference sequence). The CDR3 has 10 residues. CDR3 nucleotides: TGCAGTGCTAGATCCCCTGAAGCTTTCTTT. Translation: CSARSPEAFF.

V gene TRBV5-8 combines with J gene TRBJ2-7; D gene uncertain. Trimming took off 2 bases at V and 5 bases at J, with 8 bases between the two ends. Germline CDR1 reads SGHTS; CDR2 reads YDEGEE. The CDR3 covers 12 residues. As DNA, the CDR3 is TGTGCCAGCAGCTTCCGTCGGGACGAGCAGTACTTC. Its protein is CASSFRRDEQYF.

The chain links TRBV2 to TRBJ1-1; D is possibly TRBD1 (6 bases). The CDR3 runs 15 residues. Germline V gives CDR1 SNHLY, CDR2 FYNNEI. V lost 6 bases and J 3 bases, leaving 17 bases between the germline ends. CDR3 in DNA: TGTGCCAGCAGCCCTATAGGACAGCCTTACACTGAAGCTTTCTTT. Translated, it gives CASSPIGQPYTEAFF.

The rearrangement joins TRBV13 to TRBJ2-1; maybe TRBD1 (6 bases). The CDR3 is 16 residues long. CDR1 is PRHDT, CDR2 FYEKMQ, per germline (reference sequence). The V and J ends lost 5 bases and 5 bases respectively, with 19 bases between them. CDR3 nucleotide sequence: TGTGCCAGCAGCGGACGGGACACCGCTCCTAACAATGAGCAGTTCTTC. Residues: CASSGRDTAPNNEQFF.

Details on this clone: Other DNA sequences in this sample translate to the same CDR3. This CDR3 is CATSRGQGTYEQYF. As DNA, the CDR3 is TGTGCCACCAGCAGAGGACAGGGGACCTACGAGCAGTACTTC. The chain is built from TRBV15 and TRBJ2-7; 8 bases map to TRBD1. The CDR3 is 14 amino acids. Per germline, CDR1 LNHNV and CDR2 YYDKDF (reference sequence). V lost 1 base, J lost 2 bases, and 1 base stayed unmatched. Full variable domain (remainder filled in from reference TRBV15 and TRBJ2-7): DAMVIQNPRYQVTQFGKPVTLSCSQTLNHNVMYWYQQKSSQAPKLLFHYYDKDFNNEADTPDNFQSRRPNTSFCFLDIRSPGLGDTAMYLCATSRGQGTYEQYFGPGTRLTVT.

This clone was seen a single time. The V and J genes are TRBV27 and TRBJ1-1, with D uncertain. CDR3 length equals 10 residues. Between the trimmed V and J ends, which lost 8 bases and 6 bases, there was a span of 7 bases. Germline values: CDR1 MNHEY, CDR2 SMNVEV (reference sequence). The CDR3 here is CASVGSEAFF. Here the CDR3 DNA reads TGTGCCAGCGTAGGGTCTGAAGCTTTCTTT.

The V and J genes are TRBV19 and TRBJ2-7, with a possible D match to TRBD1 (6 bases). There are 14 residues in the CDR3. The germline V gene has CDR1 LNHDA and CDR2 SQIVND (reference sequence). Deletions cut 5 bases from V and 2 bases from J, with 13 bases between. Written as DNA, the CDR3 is TGTGCCAGTAGTGACCGGGACACAGCCTACGAGCAGTACTTC. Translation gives CASSDRDTAYEQYF.

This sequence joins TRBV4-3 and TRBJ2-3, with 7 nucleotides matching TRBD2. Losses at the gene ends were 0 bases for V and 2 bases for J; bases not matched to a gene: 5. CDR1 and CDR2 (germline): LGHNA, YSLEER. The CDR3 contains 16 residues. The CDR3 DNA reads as TGCGCCAGCAGCCAAGAGCCGGGACTACACACAGATACGCAGTATTTT. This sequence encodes CASSQEPGLHTDTQYF.

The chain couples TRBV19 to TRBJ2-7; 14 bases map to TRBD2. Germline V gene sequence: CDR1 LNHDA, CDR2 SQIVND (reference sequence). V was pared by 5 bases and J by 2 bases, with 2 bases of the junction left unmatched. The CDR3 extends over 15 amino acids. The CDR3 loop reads CASSRLAGGPYEQYF. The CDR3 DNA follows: TGTGCCAGTAGTCGACTAGCGGGAGGGCCCTACGAGCAGTACTTC.

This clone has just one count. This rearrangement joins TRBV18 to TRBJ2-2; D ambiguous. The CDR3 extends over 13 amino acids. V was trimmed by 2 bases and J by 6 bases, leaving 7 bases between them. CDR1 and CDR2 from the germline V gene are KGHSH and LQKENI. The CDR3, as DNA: TGTGCCAGCTCACCAGGGATTCCCGGGGAGCTGTTTTTT. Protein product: CASSPGIPGELFF.

CDR3 region: CASSQVSREGNGADTQYF. Here the CDR3 DNA reads TGCGCCAGCAGCCAAGTGAGCCGGGAGGGCAATGGTGCAGATACGCAGTATTTT. This chain joins TRBV4-3 and TRBJ2-3; TRBD2 agrees at 8 bases. The J segment lost 4 bases and the V segment lost 1 base, leaving 13 bases of the junction unmatched. Per the germline V gene, CDR1 is LGHNA and CDR2 is YSLEER. This CDR3 has 18 amino acids.